This T cell receptor beta chain was identified during a study of glioma-infiltrating T cells (TCRdb year 2016). Broadly, across the study: The low-grade gliomas were WHO grade II oligodendrogliomas or astrocytomas, while the glioblastomas were WHO grade IV tumors sampled at initial diagnosis rather than at recurrent diagnosis. Three low-grade glioma patients, roughly 8 primary glioblastoma patients, and three non-glioma patients who contributed non-neoplastic brain tissue made up the paired cohort. For blood libraries, the target was roughly 4- to 11-fold sequencing coverage of 1 million or so peripheral T cells. Glioma tissue, non-neoplastic brain tissue and matched peripheral blood mononuclear cells were used as sources from which TCR alpha- and beta-chain repertoires were sequenced. Glioma patients received dexamethasone for six or fewer days before surgery. To measure divergence between tissue and blood T-cell populations, each tissue-infiltrating repertoire was compared with the peripheral blood repertoire of the same patient. Broad study findings and their caveats: Group comparisons were based on small numbers of patients: three non-neoplastic, three low-grade glioma and seven to nine glioblastoma patients. Very few CDR3 sequences were shared between tissue and blood, attributed to high CDR3 diversity and limited sampling. Patients with low tissue-blood divergence were marked by a signature set of shared blood CDR3 motifs, and that set was depleted in highly divergent patients. VJ-independent divergence between tissue and blood was lower than expected in non-neoplastic patients but higher than expected in all gliomas, particularly low-grade gliomas.

To note about this clonotype: It lacks a known antigen. Nothing much larger sits one base from this clone, and base qualities are not available.

Deletion took 0 bases off V and 5 bases off J, with a span of 10 bases between the germline ends. Looking up the germline V gene (reference sequence) yields CDR1 DFQATT and CDR2 SNEGSKA. Including the terminal cysteine and phenylalanine, the CDR3 comprises 13 residues. The retained sequence is limited to the CDR3, 39 bases, with the frame set at the first base. TCR alpha and beta CDR3 regions were amplified with the iRepertoire nested amplicon-rescue multiplex PCR (arm-PCR) platform from RNA. For one-step reverse transcription and amplification, about 85-450 ng of tissue mRNA or PBMC total RNA was used as input. After bead purification, a secondary multiplex PCR added Illumina adapters, and libraries were gel-purified between 200 and 400 bp. Internal 6-nucleotide barcodes were carried by the libraries and were used for demultiplexing. Sequencing of libraries was performed on an Illumina MiSeq with 2x220 or 2x250 nucleotide paired-end reads. As for the original processing: FLASH 1.2.11 was used to merge paired reads, and BWA-MEM then aligned the reads to the GRCh37 human genome before TRA and TRB reads were extracted. V and J assignment used an IMGT-derived reference of cassette sequences and CDR3 motifs that included pseudogenes. Reads were translated in three frames, and productive CDR3s were defined by a C…FGXG motif without stop codons. Unique combinations of V-J cassette pair and CDR3 amino acid sequence were defined as clonotypes. Reads were filtered by Hamming distance, thresholded by each sample's sequence error rate in mapped regions. The public sequencing data were trimmed at Q25 with fastp and processed into clonotypes with MiXCR by TCRdb, which kept only in-frame beta chains. Here each entry gathers all rows of one CDR3 protein and keeps the most common genes and DNA. The authors' filters were not applied to this entry. Present in this sample are around 390,000 distinct CDR3 sequences, roughly 41% of which were seen just once. The ten largest clones capture approximately 12% of the sample.

Immediately after resection, surgical brain or tumor specimens were cryofrozen in liquid nitrogen, and peripheral blood cells were collected at the same time. Recombination linked TRBV20-1 to TRBJ2-5; a weak D assignment points to TRBD1 (5 bases agree). Sequences were obtained from glioma tissue, nonneoplastic brain tissue, or PBMCs (not recorded which). This TCR derives from a human donor with low-grade glioma or glioblastoma, undergoing nonglioma brain surgery, or in good health (not recorded which). The DNA sequence reads TGCAGTGCTAGAGAGGACAACTGTGAGACCCAGTACTTC. This is translated as CSAREDNCETQYF.